These 26 T cell receptor beta chains came from one sample sequenced in a study of CD8 T cells in Susac syndrome. The authors reverse transcribed roughly 0.5 to 1 ug RNA with random hexamers. TCRdb itself ran the immunoSEQ multiplex PCR reads through MiXCR, one entry per CDR3 protein. The sample records some 240,000 distinct CDR3 sequences, almost 97% being singletons. What was sequenced was CD4+ T cells from PBMCs. The receptors originated from a human donor with Susac syndrome.

The rearrangement links TRBV4-1 to TRBJ1-2, with D perhaps matching TRBD1 (5 bases). The germline CDR1 and CDR2 sequences are MGHRA and YSYEKL. V lost 0 bases and J lost 3, with 11 bases in between. CDR3 length: 15 amino acids. This CDR3 is CASSQERGPYYGYTF. DNA for the CDR3: TGCGCCAGCAGCCAAGAGAGGGGACCGTACTATGGCTACACCTTC.

The chain joins TRBV30 to TRBJ1-1; TRBD1 is a possible D gene (6 bases). The germline V gene encodes CDR1 GTSNPN and CDR2 SVGIG (reference sequence). The CDR3 length is 14 residues. V lost 0 bases to trimming and J lost 4 bases, with 12 bases between them. In DNA, the CDR3 is TGTGCCTGGAGTGTAAGGGGGGGGCTCACTGAAGCTTTCTTT. It translates to CAWSVRGGLTEAFF.

This clonotype was picked up one time. CDR3 sequence: CASSWTSGIYEQYF. Written as DNA, the CDR3 is TGTGCCAGCAGCTGGACTTCAGGGATCTACGAGCAGTACTTC. The chain is built from TRBV6-2 or TRBV6-3 and TRBJ2-7, with D tentatively TRBD1 or TRBD2 (5 bases each). V lost 6 bases, J lost 3 bases, and 15 bases lay in between. Germline assignment: CDR1 MNHEY and CDR2 SVGEGT. This CDR3 spans 14 amino acids.

The chain employs TRBV7-3 and TRBJ2-7, with 8 bases aligning to TRBD2. CDR1 is SGHTA, CDR2 FQGTGA, per germline. V trimming: 5 bases; J trimming: 1 base; junction bases outside the gene matches: 7. This CDR3 is 15 amino acids long. The CDR3 loop is CASSREGTGSYEQYF. DNA of the CDR3: TGTGCCAGCAGCCGGGAGGGTACAGGTTCCTACGAGCAGTACTTC. Together with reference TRBV7-3 and TRBJ2-7, the CDR3 gives the full variable domain: GAGVSQTPSNKVTEKGKYVELRCDPISGHTALYWYRQSLGQGPEFLIYFQGTGAADDSGLPNDRFFAVRPEGSVSTLKIQRTERGDSAVYLCASSREGTGSYEQYFGPGTRLTVT.

A single count supports this clonotype. The chain links TRBV19 to TRBJ2-7, with D possibly being TRBD1 (6 bases). The CDR3 consists of 18 residues. CDR1 is LNHDA, CDR2 SQIVND, per germline (reference sequence). Trimming left V 0 bases short and J 6 bases short, with 24 bases between. The CDR3 DNA reads TGTGCCAGTAGTATAGATCCATTCCGACGGGTATCACAGGGCGAGCAGTACTTC. It is translated as CASSIDPFRRVSQGEQYF. Full variable domain (missing parts from reference TRBV19 and TRBJ2-7): DGGITQSPKYLFRKEGQNVTLSCEQNLNHDAMYWYRQDPGQGLRLIYYSQIVNDFQKGDIAEGYSVSREKKESFPLTVTSAQKNPTAFYLCASSIDPFRRVSQGEQYFGPGTRLTVT.

The rearrangement uses TRBV7-3 and TRBJ2-2; D call uncertain. Trimming removed 6 bases from V and 4 bases from J, with 3 bases in between. Germline values: CDR1 SGHTA, CDR2 FQGTGA. The CDR3 consists of 11 residues. CDR3 sequence reads: CASRGTGELFF. The CDR3 DNA reads TGTGCCAGCAGGGGCACCGGGGAGCTGTTTTTT.

The chain uses TRBV30 and TRBJ2-7; 7 bases are a match to TRBD2. Germline V lookup: CDR1 GTSNPN, CDR2 SVGIG (reference sequence). The CDR3 consists of 15 residues. V lost 2 bases to trimming and J lost 2 bases; unmatched junction nucleotides: 9. This CDR3 is CAWSRTSAFTYEQYF. The CDR3 DNA reads TGTGCCTGGAGTAGAACTAGCGCTTTCACCTACGAGCAGTACTTC.

V is TRBV6-6 and J is TRBJ1-2, with D maybe TRBD1 (6 bases). V was clipped by 6 bases and J by 7 bases, with 15 bases between them. The germline V gene encodes CDR1 MNHNY and CDR2 SVGAGI (reference sequence). CDR3 length: 13 amino acids. The CDR3 region has the DNA TGTGCCAGCAGGTTACAGGGAGGCAGTGGCTACACCTTC. Its translation: CASRLQGGSGYTF.

In DNA form, the CDR3 reads TGTGCCAGCATCTCCGGGACAGGGGGTTTAGGTGGCTACACCTTC. This codes for CASISGTGGLGGYTF. The genes are TRBV2 and TRBJ1-2, with 11 bases that match TRBD1. CDR1 is SNHLY and CDR2 is FYNNEI in the germline V gene. CDR3 length: 15 amino acids. V lost 7 bases and J lost 7; bases outside the gene matches: 11.

This chain joins TRBV20-1 and TRBJ2-3; 9 nucleotides agree with TRBD1. CDR1 is DFQATT and CDR2 is SNEGSKA in the germline V gene (reference sequence). With V trimmed by 5 bases and J by 3 bases, 9 bases remained unmatched. The CDR3 is 15 residues long. The CDR3 is CSASPIDRGTDTQYF. In DNA form, the CDR3 reads TGCAGTGCTTCTCCCATCGACAGGGGGACAGATACGCAGTATTTT.

The chain employs TRBV5-1 and TRBJ1-1; D unresolved. V gave up 6 bases and J gave up 0 bases, with 12 bases separating them. CDR1 and CDR2 from the germline V gene are SGHRS and YFSETQ. This CDR3 is 14 amino acids long. The CDR3 here is CASIQEGLNTEAFF. The CDR3 nucleotides are TGCGCCAGCATCCAAGAGGGTCTGAACACTGAAGCTTTCTTT.

The rearrangement uses TRBV3-1 and TRBJ2-7, with no clear D. CDR3 length: 14 residues. Trimming removed 1 base at V and 3 bases at J, with 10 bases between. Germline V gene lookup returns CDR1 LGHDT and CDR2 YNNKEL (reference sequence). The CDR3 loop is CASSQVLSGYEQYF. The DNA of the CDR3 is TGTGCCAGCAGCCAAGTTCTTTCGGGCTACGAGCAGTACTTC.

V gene TRBV6-2 or TRBV6-3 combines with J gene TRBJ1-5, with D maybe TRBD1 (6 bases). Germline assignment: CDR1 MNHEY and CDR2 SVGEGT. The CDR3 covers 16 residues. V shed 6 bases and J shed 6 bases, with 21 bases lying between them. Here the CDR3 reads CASSEDGRGEGQPQHF. CDR3 bases: TGTGCCAGCAGCGAGGATGGCAGGGGAGAAGGTCAGCCCCAGCATTTT.

The chain couples TRBV2 to TRBJ1-1; TRBD1 matches 7 bases. Trimming cost V 1 base and J 8 bases; bases outside gene matches: 4. Germline V gives CDR1 SNHLY, CDR2 FYNNEI. The CDR3 length is 13 residues. CDR3 DNA: TGTGCCAGCAGTGAAGACCCGACAGGGGAAGCTTTCTTT. Protein: CASSEDPTGEAFF.

The CDR3 DNA is TGTGCCACTTCGAGGGCTGCCGGAGATACGCAGTATTTT. It codes for CATSRAAGDTQYF. This sequence joins TRBV9 and TRBJ2-3; maybe TRBD2 (5 bases). Germline-derived CDR1 and CDR2 are SGDLS and YYNGEE. Trimming took 9 bases from V and 5 from J, leaving 16 bases between them. The length of the CDR3 is 13 residues.

The gene calls are TRBV2 and TRBJ1-1; D gene uncertain. CDR3 length: 16 amino acids. Germline-derived CDR1 and CDR2 are SNHLY and FYNNEI. Trimming took off 6 bases at V and 1 base at J, with 18 bases between the two ends. The CDR3 DNA sequence: TGTGCCAGCAGCGTAGGCCTCAGCCCACGGAACACTGAAGCTTTCTTT. It specifies CASSVGLSPRNTEAFF.

The genes are TRBV24-1 and TRBJ2-7, with TRBD1 matching 11 bases. This CDR3 spans 14 amino acids. CDR1 and CDR2 from the germline V gene are KGHDR and SFDVKD. The trim removed 7 bases at V and 4 bases at J, leaving 5 bases unmatched. The DNA for the CDR3 is TGTGCCACCAGGCTGGACAGGGGGCTGTACGAGCAGTACTTC. The encoded protein is CATRLDRGLYEQYF.

This chain connects TRBV19 to TRBJ1-4, with D perhaps matching TRBD1 (5 bases). V dropped 8 bases and J dropped 3 bases, with 10 bases sitting between them. This CDR3 region has 13 residues. CDR1 LNHDA and CDR2 SQIVND come from the germline V gene (reference sequence). CDR3 amino acids: CASERGPNEKLFF. The DNA of the CDR3 is TGTGCCAGTGAAAGGGGACCTAATGAAAAACTGTTTTTT.

In DNA, the CDR3 is TGTGCCAGTATGAGGACGGAGAGCTCCTACGAGCAGTACTTC. Translating gives CASMRTESSYEQYF. The chain links TRBV2 to TRBJ2-7; D gene ambiguous. CDR3 length: 14 amino acids. The ends were cut back, 9 bases at V and 0 bases at J, with 15 bases in the middle. The germline V gene has CDR1 SNHLY and CDR2 FYNNEI.

The gene calls are TRBV28 and TRBJ2-1, with D possibly being TRBD1 or TRBD2 (5 bases each). Looked up from germline, CDR1 is MDHEN and CDR2 is SYDVKM. The CDR3 covers 13 residues. V gave up 6 bases and J gave up 2 bases, with 8 bases separating them. CDR3: CASRRGAYNEQFF. CDR3 coding DNA: TGTGCCAGCAGGCGAGGGGCCTACAATGAGCAGTTCTTC.

Here the CDR3 reads CSVSSGTGPYEQYF. Here the CDR3 DNA reads TGCAGCGTTAGCTCCGGGACAGGGCCCTACGAGCAGTACTTC. The V call is TRBV29-1, the J call TRBJ2-7; 9 nucleotides match TRBD1. The J segment lost 2 bases and the V segment lost 5 bases, leaving 7 bases of the junction unmatched. Per germline, CDR1 SQVTM and CDR2 ANQGSEA. The length of the CDR3 is 14 residues.

The rearrangement uses TRBV6-5 and TRBJ2-1, with 10 bases matching TRBD2. CDR3 length equals 15 residues. Germline CDR1 reads MNHEY; CDR2 reads SVGAGI. The J segment lost 7 bases and the V segment lost 7 bases, leaving 10 bases of the junction unmatched. The DNA of the CDR3 is TGTGCCAGCAAACCCCGACTAGCGGGTGAGAATGAGCAGTTCTTC. Its translation: CASKPRLAGENEQFF.

The CDR3 DNA is TGTGCCAGCAGCTTAGTGGCAGGGGCGGGTCAGCCCCAGCATTTT. Translated: CASSLVAGAGQPQHF. The chain links TRBV11-2 to TRBJ1-5, with D perhaps matching TRBD1 (6 bases). The ends were cut back, 1 base at V and 6 bases at J, with 13 bases in the middle. This CDR3 is built from 15 residues. CDR1 is SGHAT and CDR2 is FQNNGV in the germline V gene.

This clonotype came up once. The rearrangement links TRBV5-4 to TRBJ2-1, with 7 bases lining up with TRBD2. The CDR3 runs 16 residues. The germline V gene encodes CDR1 SGHNT and CDR2 YYREEE (reference sequence). Germline trimming cut 0 bases from V and 4 bases from J; bases unmatched to any gene: 7. CDR3 protein: CASSLVGLGGYNEQFF. The CDR3 nucleotides are TGTGCCAGCAGCTTGGTGGGGCTGGGAGGGTACAATGAGCAGTTCTTC.

The chain joins TRBV20-1 to TRBJ1-5; D is perhaps TRBD1 (5 bases). CDR3 length: 16 amino acids. CDR1 is DFQATT and CDR2 is SNEGSKA in the germline V gene (reference sequence). Trimming took off 5 bases at V and 0 bases at J, with 17 bases between the two ends. CDR3 DNA: TGCAGTGCTCCAATGGGGGGGGATTATAGCAATCAGCCCCAGCATTTT. Protein: CSAPMGGDYSNQPQHF.

V is TRBV6-6 and J is TRBJ1-2; D remains ambiguous. Germline V gene sequence: CDR1 MNHNY, CDR2 SVGAGI (reference sequence). CDR3 size: 12 residues. V lost 6 bases and J 7 bases, leaving 12 bases between the germline ends. The CDR3, as DNA: TGTGCCAGCAGCGTCCGGGTGGGTGGCTACACCTTC. Translated: CASSVRVGGYTF.